These 2 T cell receptor beta chains were all obtained from the same sample, sequenced in a study of blood T cells in healthy people across ages. A second PCR of 7 to 11 cycles used a sample-barcoded 5' primer and a J-beta primer mix. One entry per CDR3 protein results from TCRdb running MiXCR on the 5' RACE reads. The sample includes just under 750,000 distinct CDR3 sequences, 22% of them seen just once. The sequenced material came from blood. These receptors were collected from a man between 65 and 85 years old in good health.

V is TRBV6-8 and J is TRBJ2-7, with 11 positions matching TRBD1. The CDR3 has 13 residues. CDR1 is MNHGY and CDR2 is SAAAGT in the germline V gene. Unmatched junction bases numbered 7, after V lost 10 bases and J lost 5 bases. CDR3 nucleotides: TGTGCCACCCTGGGACAGGGGGATGACGAGCAGTACGTC. Translation: CATLGQGDDEQYV.

The V and J genes are TRBV29-1 and TRBJ2-4; 7 nucleotides align to TRBD2. CDR1 is SQVTM, CDR2 ANQGSEA, per germline. CDR3 length: 17 amino acids. V lost 1 base, J lost 0 bases, and 9 bases stayed unmatched. The CDR3 DNA follows: TGCAGCGTTGAAGGGAAAGTGGGAGGGCTAGCCAAAAACATTCAGTACTTC. Residues: CSVEGKVGGLAKNIQYF.